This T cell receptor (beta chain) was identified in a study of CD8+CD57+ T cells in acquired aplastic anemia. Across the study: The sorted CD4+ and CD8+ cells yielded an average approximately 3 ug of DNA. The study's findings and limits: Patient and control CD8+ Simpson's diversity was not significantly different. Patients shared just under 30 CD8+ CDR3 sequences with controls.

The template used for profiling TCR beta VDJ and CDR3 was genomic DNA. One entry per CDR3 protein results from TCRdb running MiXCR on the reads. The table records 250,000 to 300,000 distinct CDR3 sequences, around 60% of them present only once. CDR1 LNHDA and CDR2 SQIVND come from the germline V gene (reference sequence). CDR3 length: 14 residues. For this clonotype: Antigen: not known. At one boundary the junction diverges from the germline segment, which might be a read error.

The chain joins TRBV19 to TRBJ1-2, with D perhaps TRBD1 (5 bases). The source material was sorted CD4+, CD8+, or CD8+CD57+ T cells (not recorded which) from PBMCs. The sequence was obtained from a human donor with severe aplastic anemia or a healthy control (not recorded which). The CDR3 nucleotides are TGTGCCAGCAGGGCAGGGATAGCTAACTATGGCTACGCCTTC. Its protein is CASRAGIANYGYAF.